Shown below are 3 T cell receptor beta chains from a single sample sequenced in a study of technical replicates of blood from several donors. TCRdb's table, derived via immunoSEQ multiplex PCR, lists solely in-frame clones and lacks some. The sample has tens of thousands of clones; more than 85% are singletons. Sequenced material: PBMCs. These receptors all come from a human donor in good health. Some clones in this sample may be carry-over from other donors' samples.

The chain is built from TRBV27 and TRBJ2-7; D possibly corresponds to TRBD2 (6 bases). This CDR3 is 15 amino acids long. Germline V gives CDR1 MNHEY, CDR2 SMNVEV (reference sequence). V dropped 5 bases and J dropped 1 base, with 15 bases sitting between them. The CDR3 here is CASSPLGEASYEQYF. CDR3 nucleotide sequence: TGTGCCAGCAGTCCCCTAGGGGAGGCTTCCTACGAGCAGTACTTC.

This chain uses TRBV7-2 with TRBJ2-7; TRBD1 aligns across 7 bases. This CDR3 spans 13 amino acids. With 5 bases clipped from V and 9 bases from J, the junction kept 10 bases outside the gene matches. CDR1 and CDR2 (germline): SGHTA, FQGNSA. The CDR3 protein is CASSTQTQGLQYF. The CDR3 nucleotides are TGTGCCAGCAGCACGCAAACACAGGGGTTGCAGTACTTC.

The chain employs TRBV7-8 and TRBJ2-7; 8 bases align to TRBD2. Germline V lookup: CDR1 SGHVS, CDR2 FQNEAQ. The V gene end was trimmed by 5 bases and the J gene end by 2 bases; junction bases not matched to a gene: 5. The CDR3 extends over 14 amino acids. The chain's CDR3 is CASSISGTTYEQYF. CDR3 in DNA: TGTGCCAGCAGCATTAGCGGGACGACCTACGAGCAGTACTTC.